These 28 T cell receptor beta chains originate from one sample sequenced in a study of T cell changes during pregnancy in multiple sclerosis. Profiled with immunoSEQ multiplex PCR; TCRdb holds only in-frame clones, not every one. The sample consists of some 42,000 clones, 70% to 90% of them appearing once. Sequenced here: CD4+ T cells from peripheral blood mononuclear cells, sampled after pregnancy. These receptors were taken from a female donor with multiple sclerosis, enrolled in a pregnancy study.

This clone was picked up one time. The V call is TRBV18, the J call TRBJ2-6; no reliable D call. The CDR3 totals 17 residues. Germline V gene lookup returns CDR1 KGHSH and CDR2 LQKENI. Trimming removed 3 bases at V and 0 bases at J, with 12 bases between. Here the CDR3 reads CASSPRPVNSGANVLTF. Here the CDR3 DNA reads TGTGCCAGCTCACCCCGCCCAGTGAACTCTGGGGCCAACGTCCTGACTTTC.

The chain recombines TRBV19 with TRBJ1-3; D is unresolved. V dropped 4 bases and J dropped 4 bases, with 8 bases sitting between them. The CDR3 is made up of 13 amino acids. The germline V gene has CDR1 LNHDA and CDR2 SQIVND (reference sequence). CDR3 in DNA: TGTGCCAGTAGTAGGGAGGAGGGAAACACCATATATTTT. Residues: CASSREEGNTIYF.

The V and J genes are TRBV5-8 and TRBJ2-5; 8 bases are a match to TRBD1. The CDR3 loop spans 18 amino acids. V shed 0 bases, J shed 2 bases, and the junction held 12 bases outside the gene matches. The germline gives CDR1 SGHTS, CDR2 YDEGEE. CDR3 coding DNA: TGTGCCAGCAGCTTGGGGTTCCAGGGGGCTCGGGAGCAAGAGACCCAGTACTTC. This sequence encodes CASSLGFQGAREQETQYF.

The chain joins TRBV5-1 to TRBJ1-2, with D unresolved. CDR3 length: 15 amino acids. Per the germline V gene, CDR1 is SGHRS and CDR2 is YFSETQ. Trimming pared 1 base from V and 0 bases from J, leaving 10 bases between. The CDR3 region has the DNA TGCGCCAGCAGCTTGAGGGCGGGAGCTAACTATGGCTACACCTTC. The encoded protein is CASSLRAGANYGYTF.

This chain joins TRBV10-3 and TRBJ2-2; 10 positions agree with TRBD2. Trimming removed 0 bases from V and 6 bases from J; junction bases left unmatched: 4. This CDR3 is 16 amino acids long. Germline V gene data show CDR1 as ENHRY and CDR2 as SYGVKD. The CDR3 DNA follows: TGTGCCATCAGTGAGTCTCAGCGGGGGGGTGCCGGGGAGCTGTTTTTT. Encoded protein: CAISESQRGGAGELFF.

This chain connects TRBV28 to TRBJ1-4; TRBD1 matches 7 bases. Germline CDR1 MDHEN, CDR2 SYDVKM. The CDR3 contains 15 residues. The V gene end was trimmed by 5 bases and the J gene end by 7 bases; junction bases not matched to a gene: 10. CDR3 sequence (DNA): TGTGCCAGCAGTCCCTACAGGGGTTCAGGTGAAAAACTGTTTTTT. It codes for CASSPYRGSGEKLFF.

The V and J genes are TRBV27 and TRBJ2-7; TRBD1 matches 12 bases. The J segment lost 6 bases and the V segment lost 8 bases, leaving 14 bases of the junction unmatched. Germline V gene sequence: CDR1 MNHEY, CDR2 SMNVEV (reference sequence). This CDR3 is built from 16 residues. The CDR3: CASSTVGQGASGEQYF. CDR3 bases: TGTGCCAGCTCAACGGTGGGACAGGGGGCCTCCGGCGAGCAGTACTTC.

This clone has a single count. The chain couples TRBV2 to TRBJ2-5; TRBD2 might be the D (6 bases). Trimming shortened V by 6 bases and J by 5 bases, and 10 bases separated the two germline ends. The CDR3 length is 12 residues. CDR1 is SNHLY, CDR2 FYNNEI, per germline. The CDR3 loop is CASSQRGETQYF. The CDR3 nucleotides read TGTGCCAGCAGCCAACGGGGGGAGACCCAGTACTTC.

Notes on this clone: The missing conserved phenylalanine or tryptophan at the end of this CDR3 makes a read error likely. It is unclear where the CDR3 begins or ends on the DNA, so no DNA is shown, and the CDR3 is as TCRdb lists it. CDR3 sequence: CASSPPGQKVLL. The rearrangement joins TRBV28 to TRBJ2-7; the DNA was not used to check the table's D call, TRBD1. The CDR3 is 12 residues long, ends included. CDR1 MDHEN and CDR2 SYDVKM come from the germline V gene.

The rearrangement uses TRBV30 and TRBJ1-2; D ambiguous. Between the trimmed V and J ends, which lost 2 bases and 1 base, there was a span of 17 bases. The CDR3 is 16 amino acids. Germline CDR1 and CDR2: GTSNPN and SVGIG (reference sequence). The CDR3 sequence: CAWSPYEGRGNYGYTF. In DNA, the CDR3 is TGTGCCTGGAGTCCCTATGAGGGCCGAGGTAACTATGGCTACACCTTC. Full variable domain (outside the CDR3, taken from reference TRBV30 and TRBJ1-2): SQTIHQWPATLVQPVGSPLSLECTVEGTSNPNLYWYRQAAGRGLQLLFYSVGIGQISSEVPQNLSASRPQDRQFILSSKKLLLSDSGFYLCAWSPYEGRGNYGYTFGSGTRLTVV.

The chain uses TRBV5-1 and TRBJ2-6; 8 bases line up with TRBD1. This CDR3 is 17 amino acids long. Germline V gene lookup returns CDR1 SGHRS and CDR2 YFSETQ. The V gene end was trimmed by 5 bases and the J gene end by 0 bases; junction bases not matched to a gene: 7. CDR3 DNA: TGCGCCAGCAGTTTCGCTACAGGGGGCTCTGGGGCCAACGTCCTGACTTTC. It yields the protein CASSFATGGSGANVLTF.

This clone was observed a handful of times. The CDR3 loop is CASNRGQGQPQHF. DNA of the CDR3: TGTGCCAGCAACAGGGGGCAAGGTCAGCCCCAGCATTTT. V gene TRBV14 combines with J gene TRBJ1-5; 9 nucleotides line up with TRBD1. The CDR3 contains 13 residues. Unmatched junction bases numbered 4, after V lost 7 bases and J lost 6 bases. The germline V gene encodes CDR1 SGHDN and CDR2 FVKESK. The variable domain in full, completed from reference TRBV14 and TRBJ1-5, reads EAGVTQFPSHSVIEKGQTVTLRCDPISGHDNLYWYRRVMGKEIKFLLHFVKESKQDESGMPNNRFLAERTGGTYSTLKVQPAELEDSGVYFCASNRGQGQPQHFGDGTRLSIL.

This chain joins TRBV2 and TRBJ1-3, with D possibly being TRBD1 (5 bases). The CDR3 extends over 14 amino acids. V was pared by 6 bases and J by 1 base, with 10 bases between. CDR1 SNHLY and CDR2 FYNNEI come from the germline V gene. The CDR3 bases are TGTGCCAGCAGAATGGAGGGGTCTGGAAACACCATATATTTT. This encodes CASRMEGSGNTIYF. The full variable domain, rest sourced from reference TRBV2 and TRBJ1-3, is EPEVTQTPSHQVTQMGQEVILRCVPISNHLYFYWYRQILGQKVEFLVSFYNNEISEKSEIFDDQFSVERPDGSNFTLKIRSTKLEDSAMYFCASRMEGSGNTIYFGEGSWLTVV.

The J gene is TRBJ1-5, the V gene TRBV2; 7 bases fit TRBD1. This CDR3 has 14 residues. CDR1 and CDR2 from the germline V gene are SNHLY and FYNNEI. The ends lost 6 bases at V and 7 bases at J; junction bases unmatched: 9. Written as DNA, the CDR3 is TGTGCCAGCAGACCAGGGGGTGGAAGACAGCCCCAGCATTTT. Residues: CASRPGGGRQPQHF.

The CDR3 nucleotides read TGTGCCAGCAGCCCCAGAGGTCCGGGGGGCCGGTACAATGAGCAGTTCTTC. This gives the protein CASSPRGPGGRYNEQFF. V gene TRBV7-2 combines with J gene TRBJ2-1, with a weak D call TRBD2 (7 bases). V lost 5 bases and J lost 4, with 21 bases in between. The CDR3 spans 17 residues. The V gene's germline CDR1 is SGHTA and CDR2 FQGNSA.

The V gene is TRBV30, the J gene TRBJ1-5; 8 positions agree with TRBD1. Looked up from germline, CDR1 is GTSNPN and CDR2 is SVGIG (reference sequence). With 1 base clipped from V and 4 bases from J, the junction kept 0 bases outside the gene matches. The CDR3 length is 13 residues. CDR3 nucleotides: TGTGCCTGGAGTGGACAGGGGAATCAGCCCCAGCATTTT. Protein product: CAWSGQGNQPQHF.

V gene TRBV7-3 combines with J gene TRBJ2-1; possible D gene TRBD2, 5 bases. V was cut by 8 bases and J by 6 bases, with 8 bases left in between. The germline CDR1 and CDR2 sequences are SGHTA and FQGTGA. There are 11 residues in the CDR3. The CDR3: CASGRGNEQFF. CDR3 coding DNA: TGTGCCAGCGGGAGAGGCAATGAGCAGTTCTTC.

The V call is TRBV4-3, the J call TRBJ2-2; no clear D gene. The germline V gene has CDR1 LGHNA and CDR2 YSLEER. Trimming took off 1 base at V and 5 bases at J, with 8 bases between the two ends. The CDR3 contains 14 residues. The CDR3 reads CASSQAGRTGELFF. In nucleotides, the CDR3 is TGCGCCAGCAGCCAAGCAGGAAGGACCGGGGAGCTGTTTTTT.

J is TRBJ2-5 and V is TRBV18, with a tentative D call TRBD2 (6 bases). The CDR3 runs 13 residues. The V and J ends lost 4 bases and 1 base respectively, with 7 bases between them. Germline V CDR1 and CDR2: KGHSH, LQKENI. CDR3 loop: CASSLGGQETQYF. CDR3 coding DNA: TGTGCCAGCTCACTCGGGGGCCAAGAGACCCAGTACTTC.

The chain combines TRBV6-5 with TRBJ1-2, with unresolved D. The CDR3 length is 14 residues. Per the germline V gene, CDR1 is MNHEY and CDR2 is SVGAGI. Trimming took off 2 bases at V and 4 bases at J, with 11 bases between the two ends. The DNA for the CDR3 is TGTGCCAGCAGTTACAACCTCCCGGGCTATGGCTACACCTTC. Translated, it gives CASSYNLPGYGYTF.

The chain carries TRBV4-1 and TRBJ1-1; D is unresolved. V lost 2 bases, J lost 10 bases, and 8 bases lay in between. The CDR3 consists of 11 residues. Germline V gene data show CDR1 as MGHRA and CDR2 as YSYEKL. Here the CDR3 reads CASSQRERAFF. DNA of the CDR3: TGCGCCAGCAGCCAACGGGAGCGAGCTTTCTTT.

Concerning this clone itself: Its ends do not fully match the called genes, so a read error is possible. DNA for the CDR3: TGCGCCAGCAGCCAAGAAGGGGTAGCGGGGCCCCCGATCTTC. Translating gives CASSQEGVAGPPIF. This chain joins TRBV4-3 and TRBJ2-1; TRBD2 agrees at 8 bases. The CDR3 is made up of 14 amino acids. Per the germline V gene, CDR1 is LGHNA and CDR2 is YSLEER.

A few counts support this clone. V is TRBV29-1 and J is TRBJ1-1, with 7 bases identical to TRBD1. Trimming at V came to 4 bases and at J to 2 bases, leaving 4 bases not matched to a gene. Germline loops: CDR1 SQVTM, CDR2 ANQGSEA. There are 13 residues in the CDR3. As DNA, the CDR3 is TGCAGCGTTGGGGGACAGTTCAACACTGAAGCTTTCTTT. Its translation is CSVGGQFNTEAFF.

J is TRBJ1-2 and V is TRBV10-3; 10 bases are a match to TRBD1. The V and J ends lost 10 bases and 6 bases, in that order; junction bases with no gene match: 8. Germline V lookup: CDR1 ENHRY, CDR2 SYGVKD. The CDR3 consists of 13 residues. DNA for the CDR3: TGTGCCAGCAGACAGGGGGCAACCCATGGCTACACCTTC. The encoded protein is CASRQGATHGYTF.

The chain has TRBV7-6 and TRBJ1-4; D possibly corresponds to TRBD1 (6 bases). The germline V gene has CDR1 SGHVS and CDR2 FNYEAQ. V was cut by 1 base and J by 2 bases, with 8 bases left in between. The CDR3 consists of 15 residues. The CDR3 loop is CASSLGRGTNEKLFF. The CDR3 coding sequence is TGTGCCAGCAGCTTAGGAAGGGGGACTAATGAAAAACTGTTTTTT. Using reference TRBV7-6 and TRBJ1-4 for the parts outside the CDR3, the full variable domain is GAGVSQSPRYKVTKRGQDVALRCDPISGHVSLYWYRQALGQGPEFLTYFNYEAQQDKSGLPNDRFSAERPEGSISTLTIQRTEQRDSAMYRCASSLGRGTNEKLFFGSGTQLSVL.

The chain links TRBV28 to TRBJ1-2, with 9 bases fitting TRBD1. V lost 1 base to trimming and J lost 8 bases; unmatched junction nucleotides: 8. This CDR3 contains 15 residues. Germline CDR1 MDHEN, CDR2 SYDVKM. CDR3 in amino acids: CASSLLVQGALGYTF. For the CDR3, the DNA is TGTGCCAGCAGTTTATTGGTACAGGGGGCGCTGGGCTACACCTTC.

The V and J genes are TRBV5-1 and TRBJ1-2; 7 positions match TRBD1. Germline CDR1 is SGHRS and CDR2 is YFSETQ. J lost 8 bases, V lost 4 bases, and 8 bases had no gene match. The CDR3 has 13 amino acids. CDR3 sequence: CASSQGGLGGYTF. The CDR3 DNA is TGCGCCAGCAGCCAGGGGGGTCTGGGAGGCTACACCTTC.

This clone came up a few times. This rearrangement joins TRBV19 to TRBJ1-1, with a possible D match to TRBD1 (6 bases). CDR1 and CDR2 (germline): LNHDA, SQIVND (reference sequence). V lost 7 bases and J 7 bases, leaving 13 bases between the germline ends. The CDR3 loop spans 12 amino acids. The CDR3 region is CASKGNRVEAFF. CDR3 sequence (DNA): TGTGCCAGTAAGGGGAACAGGGTTGAAGCTTTCTTT.